The present T cell receptor (beta chain) was sequenced within a study of blood T cell repertoires in COVID-19. At the level of the study: Collection of acute and convalescent COVID-19 samples took place in the United States, Italy and Spain. The cDNA or gDNA used as material had been derived from T cells, B-cell-depleted T cells, or PBMCs.

In the authors' workflow: Reference gene primer amplification gave estimated nucleated cell counts. Here immunoSEQ multiplex PCR was the method, and the copy in TCRdb shows in-frame clones only, minus some. Clone size and V and J calls were adopted from that table, with D and trimming inferred from the DNA. The sample includes some 670,000 clones, over 80% of them seen just once. Sequenced: peripheral blood. The receptor was derived from a woman between 18 and 29 years old with acute or convalescent COVID-19.

CDR3: CASSARGNGEAFF. As DNA, the CDR3 is TGTGCCAGCAGCGCACGGGGGAACGGTGAAGCTTTCTTT. The genes are TRBV9 and TRBJ1-1; tentative D call: TRBD1 (5 bases). Germline-derived CDR1 and CDR2 are SGDLS and YYNGEE. Trimming left V 3 bases short and J 7 bases short, with 13 bases between. The CDR3 is 13 amino acids.